Presented here are 7 T cell receptor beta chains from one specimen sequenced in a study of T cell clonality in common variable immunodeficiency (dated by TCRdb to about 2015). Library creation used the immunoSEQ multiplex PCR assay. Sourced from immuneACCESS, this table was stored by TCRdb with only in-frame sequences that have V and J called. A share of the clones is absent; for the studies checked, an unresolved V gene accounts for under half, and the remainder has no known explanation. This sample contains about 33,000 clones, none of which is a singleton. The ten largest make up around 4.5% of the sample. Input material: peripheral blood mononuclear cells. The source is a person aged 18 to 75 in good health.

This clone was observed many times. The read halts 3 residues ahead of the CDR3 end, with the missing end drawn from the germline J gene. This chain uses TRBV20-1 with TRBJ2-1; D might be TRBD2 (6 bases). There are 12 residues in the CDR3. V was pared by 8 bases and J by 3 bases, with 11 bases between. Germline V CDR1 and CDR2: DFQATT, SNEGSKA (reference sequence). The sequenced part of the CDR3 DNA is TGCAGTTCATTCGGGGGCTACAATGAG. Translated: CSSFGGYNE. The whole CDR3 region reads CSSFGGYNEQFF.

A word on this clone: Read coverage stops 3 residues before the CDR3 terminus; the germline J gene supplies the remainder. The chain is built from TRBV19 and TRBJ2-7, with D perhaps TRBD2 (8 bases). The CDR3 is 18 residues long. V shed 4 bases and J shed 1 base, with 23 bases lying between them. CDR1 is LNHDA, CDR2 SQIVND, per germline (reference sequence). The CDR3 loop is CASSRAGGAAGVSYEQYF. The CDR3 DNA, read in part, is TGTGCCAGTAGTAGGGCAGGGGGGGCAGCGGGGGTGTCCTACGAG. Supplemented by reference TRBV19 and TRBJ2-7, the full variable domain reads DGGITQSPKYLFRKEGQNVTLSCEQNLNHDAMYWYRQDPGQGLRLIYYSQIVNDFQKGDIAEGYSVSREKKESFPLTVTSAQKNPTAFYLCASSRAGGAAGVSYEQYFGPGTRLTVT.

This clone was observed at least ten times. The read gets to within 3 residues of the CDR3 end, and the germline J gene fills in the rest. This chain uses TRBV5-6 with TRBJ1-3, with TRBD1 as a possible D gene (5 bases). Germline lookup yields CDR1 SGHDT and CDR2 YYEEEE. CDR3 length: 13 amino acids. V lost 3 bases and J 4 bases, leaving 8 bases between the germline ends. Partial CDR3 DNA: TGTGCCAGCAGCTCGGACAAAGGAAACACC. Its protein product is CASSSDKGNT. The CDR3 in full is CASSSDKGNTIYF.

This clone was seen a few times. The CDR3 end is not reached by the read, which stops 3 residues before it; the germline J gene fills it in. J is TRBJ2-7 and V is TRBV5-1; a weak D match, TRBD1 (6 bases). The CDR3 covers 13 residues. Germline CDR1 reads SGHRS; CDR2 reads YFSETQ. V lost 3 bases and J lost 5, with 12 bases in between. CDR3 DNA (partial): TGCGCCAGCAGCTGGGTGGGGGCCAACGAG. It yields the protein CASSWVGANE. The entire CDR3 is CASSWVGANEQYF.

This clone was found many times. The observed sequence ends 3 residues before the CDR3 terminus, with the missing tail filled in from the germline J gene. This sequence joins TRBV7-3 and TRBJ1-2; 8 bases are a match to TRBD1. Trimming cost V 5 bases and J 4 bases; bases outside gene matches: 6. CDR1 and CDR2 from the germline V gene are SGHTA and FQGTGA. This CDR3 contains 14 residues. CDR3: CASSQPDRVYGYTF. The CDR3 bases that were read are TGTGCCAGCAGCCAGCCGGACAGGGTCTATGGC.

This clone occurred many times. The read terminates 3 residues ahead of where the CDR3 ends, so the germline J gene completes it. The chain combines TRBV5-1 with TRBJ2-2; D ambiguous. Between the trimmed V and J ends, which lost 0 bases and 3 bases, there was a span of 9 bases. The CDR3 is made up of 15 amino acids. CDR1 and CDR2 (germline): SGHRS, YFSETQ. The CDR3 bases that were read are TGCGCCAGCAGCTTGGGAAGCAAAGACACCGGGGAG. Translation: CASSLGSKDTGE. The CDR3 in full is CASSLGSKDTGELFF.

This clone was counted at least ten times. The read halts 3 residues ahead of the CDR3 end, with the missing end drawn from the germline J gene. The chain couples TRBV2 to TRBJ2-3; 9 positions agree with TRBD1. The CDR3 contains 16 residues. Germline V gives CDR1 SNHLY, CDR2 FYNNEI. CDR3 DNA, as far as it was read: TGTGCCAGCAGTGAAGGGTCCGGGACAGGGCCTCTCTCG. Protein sequence: CASSEGSGTGPLS. Given in full, the CDR3 is CASSEGSGTGPLSQYF.